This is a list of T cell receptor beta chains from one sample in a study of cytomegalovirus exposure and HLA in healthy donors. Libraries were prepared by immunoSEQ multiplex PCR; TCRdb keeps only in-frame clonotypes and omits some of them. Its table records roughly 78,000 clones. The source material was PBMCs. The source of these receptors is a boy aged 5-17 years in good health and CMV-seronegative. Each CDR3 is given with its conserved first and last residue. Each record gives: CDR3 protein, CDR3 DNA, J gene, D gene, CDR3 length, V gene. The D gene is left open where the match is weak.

CDR3aa: CATSRRQSYEQYF
CDR3nt: TGTGCCACCAGCAGACGACAGAGCTACGAGCAGTACTTC
j_gene: TRBJ2-7
d_gene: .
len: 13
v_gene: TRBV15

CDR3aa: CASSQSLTENSTLRDKSPLHF
CDR3nt: TGCGCCAGCAGTCAATCTCTCACAGAGAACTCGACCTTGAGGGACAAGTCACCCCTCCACTTT
j_gene: TRBJ1-6
d_gene: .
len: 21
v_gene: TRBV23-1

CDR3aa: CASSAHPQDTEAFF
CDR3nt: TGTGCCAGCAGCGCACACCCTCAGGACACTGAAGCTTTCTTT
j_gene: TRBJ1-1
d_gene: .
len: 14
v_gene: TRBV9

CDR3aa: CASSSRGRGSYNEQFF
CDR3nt: TGCGCCAGCAGCTCCCGGGGCCGGGGGTCCTACAATGAGCAGTTCTTC
j_gene: TRBJ2-1
d_gene: .
len: 16
v_gene: TRBV5-1

CDR3aa: CASMETGLGTNEKLFF
CDR3nt: TGCGCCAGCATGGAAACAGGGTTGGGCACTAATGAAAAACTGTTTTTT
j_gene: TRBJ1-4
d_gene: .
len: 16
v_gene: TRBV5-1

CDR3aa: CASSQVYGRGSNQPQHF
CDR3nt: TGCGCCAGCAGCCAAGTTTACGGCAGGGGCAGCAATCAGCCCCAGCATTTT
j_gene: TRBJ1-5
d_gene: .
len: 17
v_gene: TRBV4-1

CDR3aa: CASSKDPGETLNTEAFF
CDR3nt: TGTGCCAGCAGTAAAGACCCGGGAGAGACTTTGAACACTGAAGCTTTCTTT
j_gene: TRBJ1-1
d_gene: .
len: 17
v_gene: TRBV6-1

CDR3aa: CASSSGGTEAFF
CDR3nt: TGTGCCAGCAGCTCAGGGGGGACTGAAGCTTTCTTT
j_gene: TRBJ1-1
d_gene: TRBD1
len: 12
v_gene: TRBV11-2

CDR3aa: CASLDRVNTGELFF
CDR3nt: TGTGCCAGCCTTGACAGGGTGAACACCGGGGAGCTGTTTTTT
j_gene: TRBJ2-2
d_gene: TRBD1
len: 14
v_gene: TRBV27

CDR3aa: CASSSQGSWGLYNEQFF
CDR3nt: TGTGCCAGCAGCTCCCAAGGAAGTTGGGGCCTGTACAATGAGCAGTTCTTC
j_gene: TRBJ2-1
d_gene: .
len: 17
v_gene: TRBV5-4

CDR3aa: CASSPTGGSGEAFF
CDR3nt: TGTGCCAGCAGCCCGACAGGGGGCTCCGGTGAAGCTTTCTTT
j_gene: TRBJ1-1
d_gene: TRBD1
len: 14
v_gene: TRBV7-9

CDR3aa: CASSPTGLGEQFF
CDR3nt: TGTGCCAGCAGCCCGACAGGGCTGGGTGAGCAGTTCTTC
j_gene: TRBJ2-1
d_gene: TRBD1
len: 13
v_gene: TRBV6-5

CDR3aa: CASSNLAVSSYNEQFF
CDR3nt: TGTGCCAGCAGTAACCTAGCGGTCAGCTCCTACAATGAGCAGTTCTTC
j_gene: TRBJ2-1
d_gene: TRBD2
len: 16
v_gene: TRBV6-6

CDR3aa: CASSLGGRGPGELFF
CDR3nt: TGTGCCAGCAGCTTAGGCGGGAGGGGACCCGGGGAGCTGTTTTTT
j_gene: TRBJ2-2
d_gene: TRBD2
len: 15
v_gene: TRBV5-6

CDR3aa: CASSRYPGQGNEQFF
CDR3nt: TGCGCCAGCAGCCGATATCCGGGACAGGGCAATGAGCAGTTCTTC
j_gene: TRBJ2-1
d_gene: TRBD1
len: 15
v_gene: TRBV4-1

CDR3aa: CASSLLNNGQVPYMVTF
CDR3nt: TGTGCCAGCAGCCTCCTTAATAACGGACAGGTGCCCTATATGGTCACCTTC
j_gene: TRBJ1-2
d_gene: TRBD1
len: 17
v_gene: TRBV28

CDR3aa: CASSHTGTGNTEAFF
CDR3nt: TGTGCCAGCAGCCATACCGGGACAGGGAACACTGAAGCTTTCTTT
j_gene: TRBJ1-1
d_gene: TRBD1
len: 15
v_gene: TRBV7-2

CDR3aa: CASIAGGFYGYTF
CDR3nt: TGTGCCAGCATTGCTGGCGGATTTTATGGCTACACCTTC
j_gene: TRBJ1-2
d_gene: .
len: 13
v_gene: TRBV6-1

CDR3aa: CASSVEPGGETQYF
CDR3nt: TGTGCCAGCAGCGTAGAGCCAGGGGGTGAGACCCAGTACTTC
j_gene: TRBJ2-5
d_gene: TRBD1
len: 14
v_gene: TRBV9

CDR3aa: CASSPGTSGSRTDTQYF
CDR3nt: TGTGCCAGCTCACCGGGGACTAGCGGGAGTAGGACAGATACGCAGTATTTT
j_gene: TRBJ2-3
d_gene: TRBD2
len: 17
v_gene: TRBV18

CDR3aa: CASSQGGGQTDTQYF
CDR3nt: TGCGCCAGCAGCCAAGGCGGGGGTCAGACAGATACGCAGTATTTT
j_gene: TRBJ2-3
d_gene: TRBD2
len: 15
v_gene: TRBV4-1

CDR3aa: CASSGQGSYEQYF
CDR3nt: TGTGCCAGCTCGGGACAGGGGAGCTACGAGCAGTACTTC
j_gene: TRBJ2-7
d_gene: TRBD1
len: 13
v_gene: TRBV27

CDR3aa: CASSGGDRGIGETQYF
CDR3nt: TGCGCCAGCAGCGGGGGTGACAGGGGGATTGGAGAGACCCAGTACTTC
j_gene: TRBJ2-5
d_gene: TRBD1
len: 16
v_gene: TRBV5-1

CDR3aa: CASSRGDRESEAFF
CDR3nt: TGTGCCAGCAGTCGTGGGGACAGGGAATCTGAAGCTTTCTTT
j_gene: TRBJ1-1
d_gene: TRBD1
len: 14
v_gene: TRBV6-5

CDR3aa: CASSQWVVHDRVTAGELFF
CDR3nt: TGTGCCAGCAGCCAGTGGGTCGTGCACGACAGGGTAACGGCCGGGGAGCTGTTTTTT
j_gene: TRBJ2-2
d_gene: TRBD1
len: 19
v_gene: TRBV4-2

CDR3aa: CASGPGLAFEQYF
CDR3nt: TGTGCCAGCGGTCCGGGACTAGCTTTCGAGCAGTACTTC
j_gene: TRBJ2-7
d_gene: TRBD2
len: 13
v_gene: TRBV6-5

CDR3aa: CASSLLGSGDVETQYF
CDR3nt: TGTGCCAGCAGCTTACTTGGTTCGGGAGACGTGGAGACCCAGTACTTC
j_gene: TRBJ2-5
d_gene: .
len: 16
v_gene: TRBV7-9

CDR3aa: CASSQGAGRGNSPLHF
CDR3nt: TGCGCCAGCAGCCAAGGGGCGGGCAGAGGTAATTCACCCCTCCACTTT
j_gene: TRBJ1-6
d_gene: .
len: 16
v_gene: TRBV4-1

CDR3aa: CASSEGVEQETQYF
CDR3nt: TGTGCCAGCAGTGAAGGGGTAGAACAAGAGACCCAGTACTTC
j_gene: TRBJ2-5
d_gene: .
len: 14
v_gene: TRBV6-5

CDR3aa: CASSRDRAIYGYTF
CDR3nt: TGTGCCAGCTCACGGGACAGGGCGATCTATGGCTACACCTTC
j_gene: TRBJ1-2
d_gene: TRBD1
len: 14
v_gene: TRBV18

CDR3aa: CASRLAAPSYEQYF
CDR3nt: TGTGCCAGCAGGCTAGCGGCTCCCTCCTACGAGCAGTACTTC
j_gene: TRBJ2-7
d_gene: TRBD2
len: 14
v_gene: TRBV27

CDR3aa: CAWKGGKFTDTQYF
CDR3nt: TGTGCCTGGAAAGGGGGCAAGTTCACAGATACGCAGTATTTT
j_gene: TRBJ2-3
d_gene: TRBD1
len: 14
v_gene: TRBV30

CDR3aa: CAISATGGRTEAFF
CDR3nt: TGTGCCATCAGCGCGACAGGGGGCCGCACTGAAGCTTTCTTT
j_gene: TRBJ1-1
d_gene: TRBD1
len: 14
v_gene: TRBV10-3

CDR3aa: CASSSRARGSTDTQYF
CDR3nt: TGTGCCAGCAGCTCACGAGCTAGGGGAAGCACAGATACGCAGTATTTT
j_gene: TRBJ2-3
d_gene: .
len: 16
v_gene: TRBV7-9

CDR3aa: CASKKGTPENNEQFF
CDR3nt: TGTGCCAGCAAAAAGGGGACTCCAGAAAACAATGAGCAGTTCTTC
j_gene: TRBJ2-1
d_gene: .
len: 15
v_gene: TRBV5-6

CDR3aa: CASRTPDYHSPLHF
CDR3nt: TGTGCCAGCAGGACCCCGGACTACCATTCACCCCTCCACTTT
j_gene: TRBJ1-6
d_gene: .
len: 14
v_gene: TRBV25-1

CDR3aa: CSVEGREGSMSYGYTF
CDR3nt: TGCAGCGTTGAGGGCAGGGAGGGCAGTATGAGCTATGGCTACACCTTC
j_gene: TRBJ1-2
d_gene: .
len: 16
v_gene: TRBV29-1

CDR3aa: CASSREQTAWEQYF
CDR3nt: TGTGCCAGCTCACGTGAACAGACCGCTTGGGAGCAGTACTTC
j_gene: TRBJ2-7
d_gene: .
len: 14
v_gene: TRBV18

CDR3aa: CASSLRTSLNSYEQYF
CDR3nt: TGCGCCAGCAGCCTGAGGACTAGCCTAAACTCCTACGAGCAGTACTTC
j_gene: TRBJ2-7
d_gene: TRBD2
len: 16
v_gene: TRBV5-1

CDR3aa: CASSPGQGRTEAFF
CDR3nt: TGTGCCAGCAGCCCGGGACAGGGTAGGACTGAAGCTTTCTTT
j_gene: TRBJ1-1
d_gene: TRBD1
len: 14
v_gene: TRBV7-9

CDR3aa: CASLELQRTEAFF
CDR3nt: TGTGCCAGCTTAGAGCTGCAGCGTACTGAAGCTTTCTTT
j_gene: TRBJ1-1
d_gene: .
len: 13
v_gene: TRBV2

CDR3aa: CASSPGLAESYEQYF
CDR3nt: TGCGCCAGCAGCCCGGGACTAGCGGAATCCTACGAGCAGTACTTC
j_gene: TRBJ2-7
d_gene: TRBD2
len: 15
v_gene: TRBV4-3

CDR3aa: CASSSVGGRDTPRDEQFF
CDR3nt: TGTGCCAGCAGCTCAGTCGGGGGGCGGGACACCCCTAGGGATGAGCAGTTCTTC
j_gene: TRBJ2-1
d_gene: .
len: 18
v_gene: TRBV7-2

CDR3aa: CASSLLQGATEAFF
CDR3nt: TGTGCCAGCAGCTTGCTACAGGGGGCAACTGAAGCTTTCTTT
j_gene: TRBJ1-1
d_gene: TRBD1
len: 14
v_gene: TRBV7-8

CDR3aa: CASSQDYGGLAKNIQYF
CDR3nt: TGCGCCAGCAGCCAAGATTACGGGGGGTTAGCCAAAAACATTCAGTACTTC
j_gene: TRBJ2-4
d_gene: TRBD2
len: 17
v_gene: TRBV4-3

CDR3aa: CASSFTRHSPYEQYF
CDR3nt: TGCGCCAGCAGCTTTACTAGACACAGTCCCTACGAGCAGTACTTC
j_gene: TRBJ2-7
d_gene: .
len: 15
v_gene: TRBV5-1

CDR3aa: CASSPPGQGTGYTF
CDR3nt: TGTGCCAGCAGCCCTCCGGGACAGGGTACTGGCTACACCTTC
j_gene: TRBJ1-2
d_gene: TRBD1
len: 14
v_gene: TRBV11-2

CDR3aa: CSAPGGGEQFF
CDR3nt: TGCAGCGCCCCAGGGGGCGGTGAGCAGTTCTTC
j_gene: TRBJ2-1
d_gene: TRBD1
len: 11
v_gene: TRBV29-1

CDR3aa: CASSFTQGYEQYF
CDR3nt: TGTGCCAGCAGCTTCACACAGGGCTACGAGCAGTACTTC
j_gene: TRBJ2-7
d_gene: .
len: 13
v_gene: TRBV7-2

CDR3aa: CASSVGGQGYGYTF
CDR3nt: TGCGCCAGCAGCGTGGGCGGACAGGGCTATGGCTACACCTTC
j_gene: TRBJ1-2
d_gene: TRBD1
len: 14
v_gene: TRBV4-1

CDR3aa: CASSEAVTSGPKYEQYF
CDR3nt: TGTGCCAGCAGTGAAGCGGTAACTAGCGGACCGAAATACGAGCAGTACTTC
j_gene: TRBJ2-7
d_gene: TRBD2
len: 17
v_gene: TRBV6-1

CDR3aa: CASSETTGRDYNEQFF
CDR3nt: TGCGCCAGCAGTGAGACAACGGGGCGGGACTACAATGAGCAGTTCTTC
j_gene: TRBJ2-1
d_gene: .
len: 16
v_gene: TRBV10-1

CDR3aa: CASSPVAGRNTEAFF
CDR3nt: TGTGCCAGCAGCCCCGTCGCAGGGCGGAACACTGAAGCTTTCTTT
j_gene: TRBJ1-1
d_gene: .
len: 15
v_gene: TRBV11-2

CDR3aa: CASSLTTGTGDGYTF
CDR3nt: TGTGCCAGCTCACTGACAACCGGGACAGGAGACGGCTACACCTTC
j_gene: TRBJ1-2
d_gene: TRBD1
len: 15
v_gene: TRBV18

CDR3aa: CASSIGSRGNQPQHF
CDR3nt: TGTGCCAGTAGTATAGGGAGTAGGGGAAACCAGCCCCAGCATTTT
j_gene: TRBJ1-5
d_gene: .
len: 15
v_gene: TRBV19

CDR3aa: CASSGLAGVGSYEQYF
CDR3nt: TGTGCCAGCAGTGGTCTAGCGGGAGTCGGGTCCTACGAGCAGTACTTC
j_gene: TRBJ2-7
d_gene: TRBD2
len: 16
v_gene: TRBV2

CDR3aa: CASSLLLAGGQETQYF
CDR3nt: TGTGCCAGCAGCTTGCTTCTAGCGGGGGGGCAAGAGACCCAGTACTTC
j_gene: TRBJ2-5
d_gene: TRBD2
len: 16
v_gene: TRBV5-4